The subject of this entry is one T cell receptor (beta chain). Its matching antigen is unknown. The data were taken from a study of T cells in Graves' hyperthyroidism and ophthalmopathy. Study information: At initial diagnosis, before any treatment had begun, peripheral blood was obtained.

Out of over 9 ml of fresh peripheral blood came the PBMCs. Study outcomes and limitations: Patients with ophthalmopathy were separated from those with stable hyperthyroidism by a 13 V-J model. Clonotypes that were expanded in thyroid above 0.001 mostly appeared in blood too.

Germline V gene sequence: CDR1 SGDLS, CDR2 YYNGEE. Trimming cost V 0 bases and J 5 bases, with 9 bases left between them. CDR3 length equals 13 residues. Amplification yielded TCR beta CDR3 regions, with RNA transcripts as the source. The HTBI primer set drove a first-round RT-PCR of the TCR CDR3. A single record per CDR3 protein comes from TCRdb applying MiXCR to the multiplex PCR reads. The sample consists of about 530,000 distinct CDR3 sequences, 15% to 20% of them appearing once. V usage is TRBV9 and J usage is TRBJ2-7; D is uncertain. This receptor was obtained from a woman between 18 and 29 years old with Graves' ophthalmopathy. The specimen was blood. CDR3 sequence (DNA): TGTGCCAGCAGCGTAGATGAGAGCCACGAGCAGTACTTC. Its protein product is CASSVDESHEQYF.